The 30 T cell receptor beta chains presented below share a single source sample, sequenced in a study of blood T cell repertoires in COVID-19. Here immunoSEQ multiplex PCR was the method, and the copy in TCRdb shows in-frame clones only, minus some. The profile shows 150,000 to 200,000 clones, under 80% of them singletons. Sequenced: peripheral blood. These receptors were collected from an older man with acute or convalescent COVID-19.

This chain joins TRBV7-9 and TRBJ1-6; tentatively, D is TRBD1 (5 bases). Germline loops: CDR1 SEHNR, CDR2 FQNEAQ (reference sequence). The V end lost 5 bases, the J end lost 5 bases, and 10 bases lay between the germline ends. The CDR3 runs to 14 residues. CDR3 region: CASSLDSHNSPLHF. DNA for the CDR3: TGTGCCAGCAGCCTCGACAGCCATAATTCACCCCTCCACTTT.

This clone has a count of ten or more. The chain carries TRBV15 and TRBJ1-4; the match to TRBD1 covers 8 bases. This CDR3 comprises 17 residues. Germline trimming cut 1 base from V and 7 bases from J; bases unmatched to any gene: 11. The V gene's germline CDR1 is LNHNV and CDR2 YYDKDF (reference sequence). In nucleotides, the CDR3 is TGTGCCACCAGCAGAGTCGAGACAGGACAGGGTGGTGAAAAACTGTTTTTT. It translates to CATSRVETGQGGEKLFF.

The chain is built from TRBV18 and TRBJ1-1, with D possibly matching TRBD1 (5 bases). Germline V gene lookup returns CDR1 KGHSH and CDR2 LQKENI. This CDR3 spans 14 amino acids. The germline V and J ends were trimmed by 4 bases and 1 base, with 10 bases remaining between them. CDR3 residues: CASSLGAENTEAFF. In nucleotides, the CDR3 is TGTGCCAGCTCACTTGGGGCCGAGAACACTGAAGCTTTCTTT.

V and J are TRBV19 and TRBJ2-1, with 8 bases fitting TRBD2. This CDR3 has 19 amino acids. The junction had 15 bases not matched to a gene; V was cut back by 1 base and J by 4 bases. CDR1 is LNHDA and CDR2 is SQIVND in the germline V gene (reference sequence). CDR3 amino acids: CASSIGLPTITSGYNEQFF. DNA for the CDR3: TGTGCCAGTAGTATAGGTCTCCCCACGATTACTAGCGGATACAATGAGCAGTTCTTC.

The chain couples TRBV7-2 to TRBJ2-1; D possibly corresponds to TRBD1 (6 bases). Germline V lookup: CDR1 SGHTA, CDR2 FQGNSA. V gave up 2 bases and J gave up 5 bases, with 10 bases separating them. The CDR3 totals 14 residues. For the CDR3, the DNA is TGTGCCAGCAGCTTATTTGGGACAAACAATGAGCAGTTCTTC. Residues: CASSLFGTNNEQFF.

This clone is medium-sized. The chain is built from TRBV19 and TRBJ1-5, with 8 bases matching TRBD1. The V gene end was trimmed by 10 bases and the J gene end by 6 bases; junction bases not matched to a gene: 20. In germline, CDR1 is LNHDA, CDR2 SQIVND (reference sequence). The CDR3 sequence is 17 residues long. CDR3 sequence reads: CATYKTGDLGVGQPQHF. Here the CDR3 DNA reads TGTGCCACATATAAGACAGGGGATCTTGGTGTTGGTCAGCCCCAGCATTTT.

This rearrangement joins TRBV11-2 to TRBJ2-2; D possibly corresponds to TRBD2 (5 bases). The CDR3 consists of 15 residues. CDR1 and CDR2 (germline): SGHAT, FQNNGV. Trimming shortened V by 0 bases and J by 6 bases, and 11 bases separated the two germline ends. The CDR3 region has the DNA TGTGCCAGCAGCTTAGATCCGGGGATATCCGGGGAGCTGTTTTTT. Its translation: CASSLDPGISGELFF.

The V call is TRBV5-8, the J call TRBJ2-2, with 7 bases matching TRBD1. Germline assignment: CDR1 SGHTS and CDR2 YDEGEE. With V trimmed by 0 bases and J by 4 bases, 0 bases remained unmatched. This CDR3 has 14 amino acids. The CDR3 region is CASSLGQGTGELFF. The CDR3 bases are TGTGCCAGCAGCTTGGGACAGGGCACCGGGGAGCTGTTTTTT.

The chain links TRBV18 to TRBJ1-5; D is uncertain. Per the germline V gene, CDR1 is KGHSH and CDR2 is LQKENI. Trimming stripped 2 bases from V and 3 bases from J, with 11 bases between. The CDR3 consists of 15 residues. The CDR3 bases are TGTGCCAGCTCACCAGGTTCGGGAACCAATCAGCCCCAGCATTTT. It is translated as CASSPGSGTNQPQHF.

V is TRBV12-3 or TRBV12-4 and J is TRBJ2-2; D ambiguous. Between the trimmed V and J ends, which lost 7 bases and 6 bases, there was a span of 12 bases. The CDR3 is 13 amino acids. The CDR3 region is CASKVLAPGELFF. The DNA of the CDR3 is TGTGCCAGCAAAGTATTAGCCCCCGGGGAGCTGTTTTTT.

DNA for the CDR3: TGTGCCAGCAGCTCTGCCTCACAGGGAGTAGCTTTCTTT. It encodes CASSSASQGVAFF. The chain joins TRBV6-5 to TRBJ1-1, with TRBD1 as a possible D gene (6 bases). The V gene lost 6 bases and the J gene lost 10 bases, with 18 bases spanning the gap. Germline V CDR1 and CDR2: MNHEY, SVGAGI. The CDR3 runs to 13 residues.

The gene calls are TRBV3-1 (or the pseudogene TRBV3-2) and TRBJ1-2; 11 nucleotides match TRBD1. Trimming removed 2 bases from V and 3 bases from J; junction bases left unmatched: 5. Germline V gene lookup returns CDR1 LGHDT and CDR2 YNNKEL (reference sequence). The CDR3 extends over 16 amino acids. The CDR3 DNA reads TGTGCCAGCAGCCAACGGGTGGGACAGGGGGACTATGGCTACACCTTC. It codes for CASSQRVGQGDYGYTF.

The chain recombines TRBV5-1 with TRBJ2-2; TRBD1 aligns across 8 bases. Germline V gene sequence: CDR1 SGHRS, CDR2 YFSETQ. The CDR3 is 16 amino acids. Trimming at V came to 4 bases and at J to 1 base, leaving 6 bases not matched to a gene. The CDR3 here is CASSGQGQRNTGELFF. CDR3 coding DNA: TGCGCCAGCAGCGGACAGGGACAGCGGAACACCGGGGAGCTGTTTTTT. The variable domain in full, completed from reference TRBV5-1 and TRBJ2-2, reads KAGVTQTPRYLIKTRGQQVTLSCSPISGHRSVSWYQQTPGQGLQFLFEYFSETQRNKGNFPGRFSGRQFSNSRSEMNVSTLELGDSALYLCASSGQGQRNTGELFFGEGSRLTVL.

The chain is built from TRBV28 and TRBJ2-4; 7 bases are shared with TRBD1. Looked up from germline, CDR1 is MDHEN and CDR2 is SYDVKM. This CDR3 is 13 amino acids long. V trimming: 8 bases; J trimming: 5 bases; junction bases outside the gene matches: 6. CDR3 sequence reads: CASSRGRENIQYF. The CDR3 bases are TGTGCCAGCTCGAGGGGGCGGGAAAACATTCAGTACTTC.

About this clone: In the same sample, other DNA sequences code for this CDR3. CDR3: CASRSGGLNTEAFF. The DNA for the CDR3 is TGTGCCAGTAGATCCGGGGGACTGAACACTGAAGCTTTCTTT. The chain has TRBV19 and TRBJ1-1; tentatively, D is TRBD1 (5 bases). The CDR3 runs to 14 residues. Germline V lookup: CDR1 LNHDA, CDR2 SQIVND (reference sequence). Deletions cut 6 bases from V and 0 bases from J, with 11 bases between.

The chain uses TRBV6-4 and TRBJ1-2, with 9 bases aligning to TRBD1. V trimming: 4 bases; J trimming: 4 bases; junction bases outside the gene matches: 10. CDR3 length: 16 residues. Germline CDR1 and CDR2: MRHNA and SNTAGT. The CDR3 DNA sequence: TGTGCCAGCAGTGTCGCGGCGGGGACAGGGTCCTATGGCTACACCTTC. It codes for CASSVAAGTGSYGYTF.

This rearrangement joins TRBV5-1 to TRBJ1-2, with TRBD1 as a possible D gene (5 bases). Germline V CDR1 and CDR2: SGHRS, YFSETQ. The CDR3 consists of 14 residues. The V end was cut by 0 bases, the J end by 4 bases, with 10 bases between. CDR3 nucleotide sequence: TGCGCCAGCAGCTTGGAGGGGATCGGCTATGGCTACACCTTC. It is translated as CASSLEGIGYGYTF.

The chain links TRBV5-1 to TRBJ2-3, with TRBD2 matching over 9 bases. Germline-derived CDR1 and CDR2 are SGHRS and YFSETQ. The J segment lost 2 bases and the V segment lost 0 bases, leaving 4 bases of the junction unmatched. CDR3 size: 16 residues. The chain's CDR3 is CASSLGLAAPTDTQYF. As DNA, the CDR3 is TGCGCCAGCAGCTTGGGACTAGCGGCTCCCACAGATACGCAGTATTTT. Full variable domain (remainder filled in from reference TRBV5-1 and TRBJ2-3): KAGVTQTPRYLIKTRGQQVTLSCSPISGHRSVSWYQQTPGQGLQFLFEYFSETQRNKGNFPGRFSGRQFSNSRSEMNVSTLELGDSALYLCASSLGLAAPTDTQYFGPGTRLTVL.

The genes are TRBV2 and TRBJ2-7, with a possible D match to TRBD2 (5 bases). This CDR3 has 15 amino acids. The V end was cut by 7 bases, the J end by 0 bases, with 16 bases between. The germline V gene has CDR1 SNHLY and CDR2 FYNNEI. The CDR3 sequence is CASIEPGRSSYEQYF. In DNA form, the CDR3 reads TGTGCCAGCATTGAGCCGGGAAGGAGCTCCTACGAGCAGTACTTC. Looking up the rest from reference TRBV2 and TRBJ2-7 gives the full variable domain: EPEVTQTPSHQVTQMGQEVILRCVPISNHLYFYWYRQILGQKVEFLVSFYNNEISEKSEIFDDQFSVERPDGSNFTLKIRSTKLEDSAMYFCASIEPGRSSYEQYFGPGTRLTVT.

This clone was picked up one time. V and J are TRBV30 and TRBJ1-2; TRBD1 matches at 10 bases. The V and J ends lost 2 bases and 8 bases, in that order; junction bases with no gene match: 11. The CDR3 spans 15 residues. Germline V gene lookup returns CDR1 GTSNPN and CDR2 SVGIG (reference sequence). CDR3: CAWSRTGGSIGGYTF. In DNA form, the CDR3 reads TGTGCCTGGAGTAGGACAGGGGGTTCGATTGGGGGCTACACCTTC.

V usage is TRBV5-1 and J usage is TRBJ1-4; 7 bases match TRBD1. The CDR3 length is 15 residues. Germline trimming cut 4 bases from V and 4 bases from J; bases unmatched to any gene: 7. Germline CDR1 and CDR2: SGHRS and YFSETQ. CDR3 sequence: CASSHRDSVNEKLFF. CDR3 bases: TGCGCCAGCAGCCACAGGGACAGTGTTAATGAAAAACTGTTTTTT. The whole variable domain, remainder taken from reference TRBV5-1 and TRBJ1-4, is KAGVTQTPRYLIKTRGQQVTLSCSPISGHRSVSWYQQTPGQGLQFLFEYFSETQRNKGNFPGRFSGRQFSNSRSEMNVSTLELGDSALYLCASSHRDSVNEKLFFGSGTQLSVL.

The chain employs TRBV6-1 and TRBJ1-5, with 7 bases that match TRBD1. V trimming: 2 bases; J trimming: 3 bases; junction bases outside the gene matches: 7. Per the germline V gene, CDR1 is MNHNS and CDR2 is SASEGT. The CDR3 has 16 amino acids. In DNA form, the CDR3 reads TGTGCCAGCAGTGAACAGACGACAGGGTTCAATCAGCCCCAGCATTTT. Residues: CASSEQTTGFNQPQHF.

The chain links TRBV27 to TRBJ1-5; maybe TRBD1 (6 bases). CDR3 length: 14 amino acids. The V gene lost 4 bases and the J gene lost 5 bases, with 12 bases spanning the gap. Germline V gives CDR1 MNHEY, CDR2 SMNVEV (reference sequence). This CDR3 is CASSSDRRYQPQHF. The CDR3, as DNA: TGTGCCAGCAGTTCGGACAGAAGATATCAGCCCCAGCATTTT.

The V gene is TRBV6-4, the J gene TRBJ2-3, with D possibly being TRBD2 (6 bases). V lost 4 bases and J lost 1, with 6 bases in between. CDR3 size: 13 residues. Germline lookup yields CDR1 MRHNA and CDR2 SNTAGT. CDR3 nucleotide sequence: TGTGCCAGCAGTGCTAGCGGCACAGATACGCAGTATTTT. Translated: CASSASGTDTQYF.

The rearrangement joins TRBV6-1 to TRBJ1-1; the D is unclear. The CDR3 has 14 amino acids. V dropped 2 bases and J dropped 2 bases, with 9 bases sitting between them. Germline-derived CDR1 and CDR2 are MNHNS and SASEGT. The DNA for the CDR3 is TGTGCCAGCAGTGAACTTCTCAGTAACACTGAAGCTTTCTTT. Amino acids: CASSELLSNTEAFF.

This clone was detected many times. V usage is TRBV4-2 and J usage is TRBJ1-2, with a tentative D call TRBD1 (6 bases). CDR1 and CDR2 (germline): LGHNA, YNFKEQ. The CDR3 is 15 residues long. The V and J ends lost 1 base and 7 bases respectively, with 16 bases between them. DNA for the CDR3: TGTGCCAGCAGCCAAGCTCAGGACAGCCCTGGTGGCTACACCTTC. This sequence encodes CASSQAQDSPGGYTF.

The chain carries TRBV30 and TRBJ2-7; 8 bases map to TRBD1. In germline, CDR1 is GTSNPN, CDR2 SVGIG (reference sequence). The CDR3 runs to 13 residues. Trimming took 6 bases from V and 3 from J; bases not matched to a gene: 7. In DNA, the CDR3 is TGTGCCTGCCTAGGGACAGGATTCTACGAGCAGTACTTC. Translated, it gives CACLGTGFYEQYF.

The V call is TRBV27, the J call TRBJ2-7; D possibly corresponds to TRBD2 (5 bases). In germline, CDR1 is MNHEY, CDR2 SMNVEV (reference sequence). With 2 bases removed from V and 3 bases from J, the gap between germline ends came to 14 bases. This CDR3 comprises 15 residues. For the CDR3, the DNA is TGTGCCAGCAGTTTAGGGCCAAACGGGGTCTACGAGCAGTACTTC. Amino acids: CASSLGPNGVYEQYF.

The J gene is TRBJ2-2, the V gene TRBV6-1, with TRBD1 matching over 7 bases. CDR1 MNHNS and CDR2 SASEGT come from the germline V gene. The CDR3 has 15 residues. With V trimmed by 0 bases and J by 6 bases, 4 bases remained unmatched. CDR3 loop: CASSEAGTVPGELFF. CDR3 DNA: TGTGCCAGCAGTGAAGCGGGGACAGTACCCGGGGAGCTGTTTTTT.

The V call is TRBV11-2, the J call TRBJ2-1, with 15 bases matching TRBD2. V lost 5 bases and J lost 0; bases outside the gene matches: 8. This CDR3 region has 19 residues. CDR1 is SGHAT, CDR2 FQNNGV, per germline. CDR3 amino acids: CASSPEGLAGGSSYNEQFF. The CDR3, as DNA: TGTGCCAGCAGCCCAGAGGGACTAGCGGGGGGAAGCTCCTACAATGAGCAGTTCTTC.